The rows below give T cell receptor beta chains drawn from one sample of a study of PD-1 blockade in classical Hodgkin lymphoma. The data were produced by immunoSEQ multiplex PCR, yet TCRdb's version contains in-frame clones alone and is incomplete. The sample has more than 95,000 clones; about nine tenths are singletons. The sample here was peripheral blood mononuclear cells (PBMCs), taken before the fourth cycle of nivolumab. The source is a human donor with classical Hodgkin lymphoma. The CDR3 runs from the conserved cysteine through the conserved F or W. Each record gives: D gene, V gene, CDR3 length, clone size, J gene, CDR3 protein, CDR3 DNA. D genes are given only for firm matches. Only some rows state a clone size, as once, few, many or a class for expanded clones.

d_gene: NA
v_gene: TRBV9
len: 14
abundance: few
j_gene: TRBJ2-5
CDR3aa: CASSVELSQETQYF
CDR3nt: TGTGCCAGCAGCGTAGAACTTAGCCAAGAGACCCAGTACTTC

d_gene: NA
v_gene: TRBV2
len: 14
abundance: NA
j_gene: TRBJ2-3
CDR3aa: CASSEGGPTDTQYF
CDR3nt: TGTGCCAGCAGTGAGGGGGGCCCCACAGATACGCAGTATTTT

d_gene: TRBD2
v_gene: TRBV4-1
len: 17
abundance: NA
j_gene: TRBJ2-1
CDR3aa: CASRNRPGLAGSEEQFF
CDR3nt: TGCGCCAGCAGAAATCGCCCGGGACTAGCGGGATCCGAAGAGCAGTTCTTC

d_gene: TRBD1
v_gene: TRBV15
len: 16
abundance: NA
j_gene: TRBJ1-1
CDR3aa: CATSRQPTGSGVEAFF
CDR3nt: TGTGCCACCAGCCGGCAACCGACAGGGTCGGGAGTGGAAGCTTTCTTT

d_gene: TRBD1
v_gene: TRBV25-1
len: 13
abundance: NA
j_gene: TRBJ1-1
CDR3aa: CASRRDRVTEAFF
CDR3nt: TGTGCCAGCAGGCGGGACAGGGTAACTGAAGCTTTCTTT

d_gene: NA
v_gene: TRBV6-1
len: 15
abundance: NA
j_gene: TRBJ1-5
CDR3aa: CASSGYRDSNQPQHF
CDR3nt: TGTGCCAGCAGTGGATACAGAGATAGCAATCAGCCCCAGCATTTT

d_gene: NA
v_gene: TRBV28
len: 13
abundance: NA
j_gene: TRBJ1-2
CDR3aa: CASSLFTGKGYTF
CDR3nt: TGTGCCAGCAGTTTATTCACGGGGAAGGGCTACACCTTC

d_gene: NA
v_gene: TRBV6-5
len: 15
abundance: NA
j_gene: TRBJ2-7
CDR3aa: CASTDSGPQAHEQYF
CDR3nt: TGTGCCAGCACCGACAGCGGACCCCAGGCCCACGAGCAGTACTTC

d_gene: NA
v_gene: TRBV11-2
len: 13
abundance: NA
j_gene: TRBJ2-7
CDR3aa: CASSLTTSYEQYF
CDR3nt: TGTGCCAGCAGCTTAACCACGTCCTACGAGCAGTACTTC

d_gene: NA
v_gene: TRBV15
len: 16
abundance: few
j_gene: TRBJ1-1
CDR3aa: CATSRATGTPNTEAFF
CDR3nt: TGTGCCACCAGCAGAGCGACCGGGACACCAAACACTGAAGCTTTCTTT

d_gene: NA
v_gene: TRBV18
len: 19
abundance: once
j_gene: TRBJ1-3
CDR3aa: CASSPPPSLMGGHGNTIYF
CDR3nt: TGTGCCAGCTCACCACCCCCGTCCCTTATGGGGGGCCATGGAAACACCATATATTTT

d_gene: TRBD2
v_gene: TRBV28
len: 16
abundance: NA
j_gene: TRBJ2-3
CDR3aa: CASSTSSGSLTDTQYF
CDR3nt: TGTGCCAGCAGTACCTCTAGCGGGAGTTTGACAGATACGCAGTATTTT

d_gene: NA
v_gene: TRBV5-8
len: 16
abundance: once
j_gene: TRBJ1-5
CDR3aa: CASSAGTGGDNQPQHF
CDR3nt: TGTGCCAGCAGCGCCGGGACGGGAGGGGACAATCAGCCCCAGCATTTT

d_gene: TRBD1
v_gene: TRBV9
len: 13
abundance: NA
j_gene: TRBJ1-1
CDR3aa: CASSYRGKGEAFF
CDR3nt: TGTGCCAGCAGCTACAGGGGAAAGGGTGAAGCTTTCTTT

d_gene: NA
v_gene: TRBV7-2
len: 14
abundance: NA
j_gene: TRBJ2-1
CDR3aa: CASSAYLPPNEQFF
CDR3nt: TGTGCCAGCAGCGCCTACTTGCCCCCAAATGAGCAGTTCTTC

d_gene: NA
v_gene: TRBV6-6
len: 14
abundance: NA
j_gene: TRBJ2-1
CDR3aa: CASIGAGGRNEQFF
CDR3nt: TGTGCCAGCATAGGAGCTGGAGGGCGGAATGAGCAGTTCTTC

d_gene: NA
v_gene: TRBV5-5
len: 13
abundance: NA
j_gene: TRBJ1-2
CDR3aa: CASSLDFDYGYTF
CDR3nt: TGTGCCAGCAGCTTGGATTTTGATTATGGCTACACCTTC

d_gene: NA
v_gene: TRBV15
len: 16
abundance: NA
j_gene: TRBJ2-3
CDR3aa: CATSGEGHILTDTQYF
CDR3nt: TGTGCCACCAGCGGTGAGGGTCACATCCTCACAGATACGCAGTATTTT

d_gene: NA
v_gene: TRBV5-1
len: 15
abundance: NA
j_gene: TRBJ1-2
CDR3aa: CASSLRGELFYGYTF
CDR3nt: TGCGCCAGCAGCTTGCGGGGGGAACTTTTCTATGGCTACACCTTC

d_gene: NA
v_gene: TRBV19
len: 16
abundance: NA
j_gene: TRBJ2-2
CDR3aa: CASSIPWAWNTGELFF
CDR3nt: TGTGCCAGTAGTATCCCTTGGGCCTGGAACACCGGGGAGCTGTTTTTT

d_gene: TRBD2
v_gene: TRBV7-2
len: 15
abundance: NA
j_gene: TRBJ2-3
CDR3aa: CASSRRTSGRDTQYF
CDR3nt: TGTGCCAGCAGCCGTCGGACTAGCGGGAGGGATACGCAGTATTTT

d_gene: NA
v_gene: TRBV19
len: 14
abundance: NA
j_gene: TRBJ1-2
CDR3aa: CASTWVGVFNGYTF
CDR3nt: TGTGCCAGTACCTGGGTAGGAGTATTCAATGGCTACACCTTC

d_gene: TRBD2
v_gene: TRBV5-6
len: 15
abundance: NA
j_gene: TRBJ2-2
CDR3aa: CASSWGGEDTGELFF
CDR3nt: TGTGCCAGCAGCTGGGGGGGAGAGGACACCGGGGAGCTGTTTTTT

d_gene: NA
v_gene: TRBV6-1
len: 14
abundance: NA
j_gene: TRBJ1-5
CDR3aa: CASSESWGNQPQHF
CDR3nt: TGTGCCAGCAGTGAAAGCTGGGGCAATCAGCCCCAGCATTTT

d_gene: TRBD2
v_gene: TRBV4-2
len: 16
abundance: NA
j_gene: TRBJ2-1
CDR3aa: CASSQGRAGGSDEQFF
CDR3nt: TGTGCCAGCAGCCAAGGGCGAGCGGGAGGATCCGATGAGCAGTTCTTC

d_gene: TRBD1
v_gene: TRBV6-5
len: 15
abundance: NA
j_gene: TRBJ1-1
CDR3aa: CASSSPTGGNTEAFF
CDR3nt: TGTGCCAGCAGTTCTCCGACAGGGGGCAACACTGAAGCTTTCTTT

d_gene: TRBD2
v_gene: TRBV19
len: 15
abundance: NA
j_gene: TRBJ2-2
CDR3aa: CASSRLADNTGELFF
CDR3nt: TGTGCCAGTAGTAGGCTAGCGGACAACACCGGGGAGCTGTTTTTT

d_gene: NA
v_gene: TRBV4-1
len: 14
abundance: NA
j_gene: TRBJ1-1
CDR3aa: CASSLLSANTEAFF
CDR3nt: TGCGCCAGCTCATTACTCAGTGCGAACACTGAAGCTTTCTTT

d_gene: NA
v_gene: TRBV29-1
len: 14
abundance: NA
j_gene: TRBJ2-3
CDR3aa: CSVEMGLSRDTQYF
CDR3nt: TGCAGCGTTGAAATGGGACTTTCACGAGATACGCAGTATTTT

d_gene: NA
v_gene: TRBV20-1
len: 11
abundance: NA
j_gene: TRBJ2-5
CDR3aa: CSAKSSMSQYF
CDR3nt: TGCAGTGCTAAGAGTTCGATGTCCCAGTACTTC

d_gene: TRBD1
v_gene: TRBV7-6
len: 14
abundance: NA
j_gene: TRBJ1-1
CDR3aa: CASSIGQGNTEAFF
CDR3nt: TGTGCCAGCAGCATTGGACAGGGGAACACTGAAGCTTTCTTT

d_gene: NA
v_gene: TRBV2
len: 16
abundance: NA
j_gene: TRBJ2-5
CDR3aa: CASSEVVTGVGETQYF
CDR3nt: TGTGCCAGCAGTGAAGTAGTTACAGGTGTGGGGGAGACCCAGTACTTC

d_gene: TRBD1
v_gene: TRBV18
len: 15
abundance: NA
j_gene: TRBJ2-7
CDR3aa: CASSLMGQGPYEQYF
CDR3nt: TGTGCCAGCTCCCTTATGGGACAGGGCCCCTACGAGCAGTACTTC

d_gene: NA
v_gene: TRBV4-1
len: 16
abundance: NA
j_gene: TRBJ2-1
CDR3aa: CASSQLPGTRYNEQFF
CDR3nt: TGCGCCAGCAGCCAGTTACCGGGGACGCGCTACAATGAGCAGTTCTTC

d_gene: NA
v_gene: TRBV18
len: 17
abundance: NA
j_gene: TRBJ1-1
CDR3aa: CASSPQGPAGENTEAFF
CDR3nt: TGTGCCAGCTCACCCCAAGGCCCTGCGGGGGAGAACACTGAAGCTTTCTTT

d_gene: NA
v_gene: TRBV7-2
len: 13
abundance: NA
j_gene: TRBJ2-7
CDR3aa: CASSHGSNYEQYF
CDR3nt: TGTGCCAGCAGCCATGGGTCCAACTACGAGCAGTACTTC

d_gene: NA
v_gene: TRBV30
len: 12
abundance: NA
j_gene: TRBJ2-7
CDR3aa: CAWKGNSYEQYF
CDR3nt: TGTGCCTGGAAGGGCAACTCCTACGAGCAGTACTTC

d_gene: TRBD2
v_gene: TRBV19
len: 15
abundance: NA
j_gene: TRBJ2-5
CDR3aa: CASSILLAGEETQYF
CDR3nt: TGTGCCAGTAGTATCCTCCTAGCGGGAGAGGAGACCCAGTACTTC

d_gene: NA
v_gene: TRBV7-8
len: 14
abundance: NA
j_gene: TRBJ1-4
CDR3aa: CASSLGSYNEKLFF
CDR3nt: TGTGCCAGCAGCTTGGGGAGCTATAATGAAAAACTGTTTTTT

d_gene: NA
v_gene: TRBV20-1
len: 11
abundance: NA
j_gene: TRBJ2-1
CDR3aa: CSARTAHEQFF
CDR3nt: TGCAGTGCTAGGACAGCCCATGAGCAGTTCTTC

d_gene: NA
v_gene: TRBV29-1
len: 14
abundance: once
j_gene: TRBJ1-1
CDR3aa: CSVVEGVGNTEAFF
CDR3nt: TGCAGCGTTGTCGAGGGAGTAGGGAACACTGAAGCTTTCTTT

d_gene: TRBD1
v_gene: TRBV10-3
len: 14
abundance: NA
j_gene: TRBJ2-2
CDR3aa: CAIRGTGTTGELFF
CDR3nt: TGTGCCATCAGGGGGACAGGGACCACCGGGGAGCTGTTTTTT

d_gene: TRBD2
v_gene: TRBV19
len: 16
abundance: once
j_gene: TRBJ2-7
CDR3aa: CASSIGTSGREYEQYF
CDR3nt: TGTGCCAGTAGTATAGGGACTAGCGGGAGAGAATACGAGCAGTACTTC

d_gene: TRBD1
v_gene: TRBV7-9
len: 12
abundance: NA
j_gene: TRBJ2-7
CDR3aa: CASRPTGDEQYF
CDR3nt: TGTGCCAGCAGACCTACAGGGGACGAGCAGTACTTC

d_gene: TRBD1
v_gene: TRBV2
len: 14
abundance: NA
j_gene: TRBJ1-1
CDR3aa: CASSGQVGDTEAFF
CDR3nt: TGTGCCAGCAGCGGACAGGTGGGGGACACTGAAGCTTTCTTT

d_gene: TRBD1
v_gene: TRBV5-1
len: 15
abundance: once
j_gene: TRBJ2-7
CDR3aa: CASSLVGGQGNEQYF
CDR3nt: TGCGCCAGCAGCTTGGTTGGTGGACAGGGGAACGAGCAGTACTTC

d_gene: TRBD2
v_gene: TRBV18
len: 19
abundance: once
j_gene: TRBJ2-1
CDR3aa: CASSPLVPDYFAGENEQFF
CDR3nt: TGTGCCAGCTCACCACTAGTCCCGGACTATTTTGCGGGGGAGAATGAGCAGTTCTTC

d_gene: NA
v_gene: TRBV27
len: 12
abundance: NA
j_gene: TRBJ2-1
CDR3aa: CASHSRGNEQFF
CDR3nt: TGTGCCAGCCACAGTAGAGGCAATGAGCAGTTCTTC

d_gene: NA
v_gene: TRBV18
len: 15
abundance: NA
j_gene: TRBJ1-2
CDR3aa: CASSPGRDGLYGYTF
CDR3nt: TGTGCCAGCTCACCAGGCAGAGACGGACTTTATGGCTACACCTTC

d_gene: NA
v_gene: TRBV29-1
len: 14
abundance: NA
j_gene: TRBJ2-1
CDR3aa: CSVAIQGGYNEQFF
CDR3nt: TGCAGCGTTGCGATTCAGGGGGGCTACAATGAGCAGTTCTTC